The following is a TCR beta chain sequence with its context. Original analysis: Researchers report that nucleated cell counts were estimated from reference gene primer amplification. TCRdb's table, derived via immunoSEQ multiplex PCR, lists solely in-frame clones and lacks some. V and J calls and clone size are given by that table; D and trimming were obtained from the DNA. This sample has some 95,000 clones; 75% to 95% occur once, and the top ten carry about 2.5%. This sample was taken from a study of blood T cell repertoires in COVID-19. Study-level background: From T cells, B-cell-depleted T cells, or PBMCs came the material, which was cDNA or gDNA.

V was pared by 7 bases and J by 2 bases, with 7 bases of the junction left unmatched. Per the germline V gene, CDR1 is MNHNY and CDR2 is SVGAGI (reference sequence). This CDR3 is 15 amino acids long. The TCR originated in a human donor with active COVID-19. The donor label of this sample is uncertain. V is TRBV6-6 and J is TRBJ2-3, with 9 bases matching TRBD2. The material sequenced was peripheral blood. In DNA, the CDR3 is TGTGCCAGCAAGATTAGCGGGGGCCACACAGATACGCAGTATTTT. This gives the protein CASKISGGHTDTQYF.